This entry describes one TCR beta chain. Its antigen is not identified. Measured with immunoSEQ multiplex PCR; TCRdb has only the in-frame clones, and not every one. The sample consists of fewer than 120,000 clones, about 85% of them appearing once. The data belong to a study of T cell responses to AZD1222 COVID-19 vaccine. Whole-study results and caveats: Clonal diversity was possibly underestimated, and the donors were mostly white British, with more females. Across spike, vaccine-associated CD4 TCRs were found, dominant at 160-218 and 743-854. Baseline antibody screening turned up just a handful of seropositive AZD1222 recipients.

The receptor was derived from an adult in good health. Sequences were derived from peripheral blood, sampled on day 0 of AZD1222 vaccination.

The CDR3 nucleotides read TGTGCCAGCAGCCAAGGCTCAGACGAGCAGTACTTC. This sequence encodes CASSQGSDEQYF. The gene calls are TRBV3-1 (or the pseudogene TRBV3-2) and TRBJ2-7; D is ambiguous. Trimming pared 1 base from V and 5 bases from J, leaving 6 bases between. The CDR3 has 12 amino acids. The germline CDR1 and CDR2 sequences are LGHDT and YNNKEL (reference sequence).